Listed here are 20 T cell receptor beta chains from one sample, sequenced in a study of PD-1 blockade in classical Hodgkin lymphoma. No patient escaped relapse after autologous stem cell transplantation, and brentuximab vedotin exposure varied. Assay: immunoSEQ multiplex PCR; the TCRdb copy retains only in-frame clones and omits some. This table holds roughly 20,000 clones, 84% found once. The specimen was peripheral blood mononuclear cells (PBMCs), collected at baseline. These receptors originate from a human donor with classical Hodgkin lymphoma.

CDR3 sequence: CASSESVNTEAFF. The CDR3 DNA sequence: TGTGCCAGCAGTGAATCTGTGAACACTGAAGCTTTCTTT. The chain combines TRBV2 with TRBJ1-1, with D unclear. The CDR3 totals 13 residues. Germline V gene sequence: CDR1 SNHLY, CDR2 FYNNEI. V lost 2 bases to trimming and J lost 0 bases, with 4 bases between them.

In this sample, this clone turned up once. The chain links TRBV19 to TRBJ2-3, with a weak D call TRBD2 (7 bases). Between the trimmed V and J ends, which lost 9 bases and 8 bases, there was a span of 18 bases. The CDR3 consists of 13 residues. From germline, CDR1 is LNHDA and CDR2 SQIVND (reference sequence). CDR3 DNA: TGTGCCAGCGGGGACACGGGGGGAGCTACGCAGTATTTT. Residues: CASGDTGGATQYF.

V is TRBV28 and J is TRBJ1-4, with 9 bases that match TRBD1. Germline V CDR1 and CDR2: MDHEN, SYDVKM. V dropped 5 bases and J dropped 6; count of bases not matched to a gene: 10. The CDR3 sequence is 16 residues long. The CDR3 sequence: CASSRPRTGVDEKLFF. The CDR3 DNA reads TGTGCCAGCAGTCGACCACGGACAGGGGTGGATGAAAAACTGTTTTTT.

The J gene is TRBJ1-6, the V gene TRBV4-3; no firm D call. V was cut by 1 base and J by 0 bases, with 7 bases left in between. CDR3 size: 16 residues. Looked up from germline, CDR1 is LGHNA and CDR2 is YSLEER. The CDR3 here is CASSQAASSYNSPLHF. The CDR3 DNA is TGCGCCAGCAGCCAAGCTGCGAGCTCCTATAATTCACCCCTCCACTTT.

This rearrangement joins TRBV12-5 to TRBJ1-5, with D maybe TRBD1 (6 bases). The V gene lost 5 bases and the J gene lost 0 bases, with 20 bases spanning the gap. The CDR3 contains 18 residues. CDR1 is LGHNT and CDR2 is FRNRAP in the germline V gene. CDR3 DNA sequence: TGTGCTAGTGGTCATGATTCCTGGGACACGAATAGCAATCAGCCCCAGCATTTT. It translates to CASGHDSWDTNSNQPQHF.

This chain links TRBV4-1 with TRBJ2-5, with 7 bases matching TRBD2. The CDR3 is 15 residues long. The germline V gene encodes CDR1 MGHRA and CDR2 YSYEKL. V was clipped by 7 bases and J by 2 bases; unmatched bases: 10. The DNA of the CDR3 is TGCGCCAGCAAACCCGTCGGGCGGGGGCAAGAGACCCAGTACTTC. It encodes CASKPVGRGQETQYF.

This chain uses TRBV4-1 with TRBJ2-2; D gene ambiguous. Germline CDR1 is MGHRA and CDR2 is YSYEKL. V was clipped by 3 bases and J by 3 bases, with 11 bases between them. The CDR3 totals 15 residues. The CDR3 here is CASSHVMADTGELFF. The CDR3 bases are TGCGCCAGCAGCCATGTAATGGCCGACACCGGGGAGCTGTTTTTT.

About this clone: The DNA is left out, because the CDR3 cannot be placed on it with certainty; the CDR3 is given as TCRdb lists it. V is TRBV2 and J is TRBJ1-5; the table assigns TRBD1, which was not confirmed against the DNA. The CDR3 is 16 residues long, counting both termini. Germline CDR1 and CDR2: SNHLY and FYNNEI. CDR3 amino acids: CASSTSDRDWSQPQHF.

The chain carries TRBV6-5 and TRBJ1-4, with 8 positions matching TRBD1. The CDR3 length is 15 residues. The V gene end was trimmed by 5 bases and the J gene end by 5 bases; junction bases not matched to a gene: 7. Germline lookup yields CDR1 MNHEY and CDR2 SVGAGI. CDR3 residues: CASSRGTGTNEKLFF. The DNA for the CDR3 is TGTGCCAGCAGTCGTGGGACAGGAACAAATGAAAAACTGTTTTTT.

V gene TRBV27 combines with J gene TRBJ1-1, with D perhaps TRBD1 (6 bases). The length of the CDR3 is 15 residues. V lost 7 bases and J lost 6, with 21 bases in between. Germline loops: CDR1 MNHEY, CDR2 SMNVEV (reference sequence). The CDR3 reads CASTDGAWGRAEAFF. The CDR3 nucleotides are TGTGCCAGCACTGATGGGGCCTGGGGGCGGGCTGAAGCTTTCTTT.

This chain links TRBV7-2 with TRBJ2-1; D remains ambiguous. V was pared by 6 bases and J by 12 bases, with 12 bases between. Germline V gene lookup returns CDR1 SGHTA and CDR2 FQGNSA. This CDR3 spans 11 amino acids. CDR3 in amino acids: CASSLQYGQFF. The CDR3 bases are TGTGCCAGCAGTCTCCAGTATGGGCAGTTCTTC.

The V call is TRBV9, the J call TRBJ2-5, with 7 positions matching TRBD2. Trimming took 2 bases from V and 5 from J; bases not matched to a gene: 9. The CDR3 contains 15 residues. CDR1 SGDLS and CDR2 YYNGEE come from the germline V gene. The CDR3 DNA follows: TGTGCCAGCAGCGTCAGCGGGGTGCGTGAGGAGACCCAGTACTTC. This encodes CASSVSGVREETQYF.

The rearrangement joins TRBV4-1 to TRBJ2-5; D ambiguous. The V end lost 0 bases, the J end lost 5 bases, and 1 base lay between the germline ends. CDR1 is MGHRA, CDR2 YSYEKL, per germline. The CDR3 consists of 11 residues. This CDR3 reads CASSQEETQYF. As DNA, the CDR3 is TGCGCCAGCAGCCAAGAGGAGACCCAGTACTTC.

The V and J genes are TRBV11-2 and TRBJ1-2; TRBD1 might be the D (6 bases). The length of the CDR3 is 12 residues. The germline V gene has CDR1 SGHAT and CDR2 FQNNGV. Deletions cut 4 bases from V and 8 bases from J, with 11 bases between. The CDR3 nucleotides read TGTGCCAGCAGCTGGGGGGCGAGAGGCTACACCTTC. Its translation: CASSWGARGYTF.

J is TRBJ1-2 and V is TRBV15, with unresolved D. CDR3 length equals 14 residues. CDR1 is LNHNV and CDR2 is YYDKDF in the germline V gene (reference sequence). The V end lost 3 bases, the J end lost 2 bases, and 10 bases lay between the germline ends. The CDR3 spells CATSSVRSNYGYTF. The CDR3 nucleotides are TGTGCCACCAGCAGCGTCAGAAGCAACTATGGCTACACCTTC.

This clone has only one observation. The CDR3 coding sequence is TGTGCCATCAGCCAAGGGGCGTACAATGAGCAGTTCTTC. Protein sequence: CAISQGAYNEQFF. The rearrangement uses TRBV10-3 and TRBJ2-1, with D perhaps TRBD1 (5 bases). V was clipped by 6 bases and J by 4 bases, with 10 bases between them. The CDR3 extends over 13 amino acids. Germline V lookup: CDR1 ENHRY, CDR2 SYGVKD.

This chain joins TRBV27 and TRBJ1-5; no clear D. Germline V gene data show CDR1 as MNHEY and CDR2 as SMNVEV (reference sequence). V was shortened by 11 bases and J by 0 bases, with 8 bases between the two germline ends. This CDR3 comprises 12 residues. CDR3 coding DNA: TGTGCCGCCGGTAATAGCAATCAGCCCCAGCATTTT. It translates to CAAGNSNQPQHF.

This chain joins TRBV4-3 and TRBJ1-1; D is uncertain. This CDR3 has 14 residues. The V gene's germline CDR1 is LGHNA and CDR2 YSLEER. Trimming shortened V by 7 bases and J by 3 bases, and 15 bases separated the two germline ends. As DNA, the CDR3 is TGCGCCAGCACCCCCAGTAAGAGGGACACTGAAGCTTTCTTT. Its protein product is CASTPSKRDTEAFF.

There are a few counts of this clone. This chain links TRBV7-9 with TRBJ1-1, with D perhaps TRBD1 (5 bases). The CDR3 consists of 11 residues. The germline gives CDR1 SEHNR, CDR2 FQNEAQ (reference sequence). V lost 11 bases, J lost 5 bases, and 12 bases lay in between. DNA for the CDR3: TGTGCCGCCGGGGGAAGGACTGAAGCTTTCTTT. It yields the protein CAAGGRTEAFF.

This chain uses TRBV4-1 with TRBJ2-7; no clear D. The V gene lost 0 bases and the J gene lost 5 bases, with 5 bases spanning the gap. The germline gives CDR1 MGHRA, CDR2 YSYEKL. This CDR3 spans 12 amino acids. This CDR3 is CASSQDQHEQYF. The CDR3 DNA sequence: TGCGCCAGCAGCCAAGATCAACACGAGCAGTACTTC.